This entry is about one T cell receptor (beta chain). The antigen is undetermined. The sample comes from a study of shared clonotypes between healthy human individuals. Findings and caveats of the study: The naive CD4 repertoires of several donors were compared, and approximately 5.3% of clonotypes were shared.

The CDR3 consists of 14 residues. The germline V gene has CDR1 GTSNPN and CDR2 SVGIG (reference sequence). Trimming cost V 5 bases and J 8 bases; bases outside gene matches: 10. In the study's own analysis: Junction-only sequences produced by ImmunoSEQ had no quality scores, so filtering differed. Only in-frame clones appear in the TCRdb table, and some are missing; sequencing was by immunoSEQ multiplex PCR. That table supplies the V and J calls and clone size; D and trimming were determined from the DNA. The sample has some 2,100,000 clones, approximately 95% seen once. Investigators divided CD4+ cells into CD45RA+ naive and CD45RA-negative memory subsets.

The sample comprised naive CD4+ T cells sorted from blood. Subset of the sample: CD45RA+ positively selected. The chain uses TRBV30 and TRBJ2-1; 9 bases fit TRBD2. The TCR originated in a man aged 18 to 29 in good health. CDR3 bases: TGTGCCTGGCAACCGGGACTAGCCATCGATGAGCAGTTCTTC. It encodes CAWQPGLAIDEQFF. The variable domain in full, completed from reference TRBV30 and TRBJ2-1, reads SQTIHQWPATLVQPVGSPLSLECTVEGTSNPNLYWYRQAAGRGLQLLFYSVGIGQISSEVPQNLSASRPQDRQFILSSKKLLLSDSGFYLCAWQPGLAIDEQFFGPGTRLTVL.